This is a list of T cell receptor beta chains from one sample in a study of control samples from healthy donors and cancer patients. Here immunoSEQ multiplex PCR was the method, and the copy in TCRdb shows in-frame clones only, minus some. The sample has tens of thousands of clones, roughly 90% seen once; the top ten hold about 1.5%. Sequenced input: PBMCs. Receptors originate from a man aged 35-49 years with colorectal cancer. The CDR3 runs from the conserved cysteine through the conserved F or W.

v_call	j_call	cdr3_aa
TRBV18	TRBJ1-1	CASSPDSYMNTEAFF
TRBV2	TRBJ1-5	CASSQDRGNNQPQHF
TRBV11-2	TRBJ1-5	CASSSQGSNQPQHF
TRBV29-1	TRBJ1-2	CSVETHRVGRGTLGYTF
TRBV19	TRBJ2-7	CASSMFRRGTYEQYF
TRBV29-1	TRBJ2-7	CSSCTYEQYF
TRBV7-9	TRBJ2-2	CASSAQKGGGAGELFF
TRBV12-3/TRBV12-4	TRBJ1-1	CASSFGRGAFF
TRBV5-4	TRBJ1-4	CASSPGTGGTTNEKLFF
TRBV7-9	TRBJ1-2	CASSRRGAEVNYGYTF
TRBV18	TRBJ2-6	CASSPTVSGANVLTF
TRBV7-2	TRBJ2-2	CASTLKRTGELFF
TRBV7-2	TRBJ1-2	CASGRRDSYGYTF
TRBV7-3	TRBJ2-5	CTSSPVQGGETQYF
TRBV7-3	TRBJ2-1	CASRQTGELMLYNEQFF
TRBV5-1	TRBJ2-7	CASSPGTPRAGEQYF
TRBV27	TRBJ2-7	CASSLVPLSSYEQYF
TRBV7-2	TRBJ1-3	CASSRAADSGNTIYF
TRBV3-1/TRBV3-2	TRBJ1-5	CASSQDSSGTKFYSNQPQHF
TRBV3-1/TRBV3-2	TRBJ2-1	CASSHKLADYNEQFF
TRBV4-1	TRBJ1-4	CASSQGSETGRIVTNEKLFF
TRBV5-4	TRBJ2-3	CASSREREDTQYF
TRBV19	TRBJ2-7	CASSPSGAGGPHEQYF
TRBV12-3/TRBV12-4	TRBJ1-5	CASSFNQPQHF
TRBV7-3	TRBJ2-3	CASSLIAELDTQYF
TRBV11-2	TRBJ1-5	CASSLAGGNQPQHF
TRBV18	TRBJ1-2	CASSPTGQGARDGYTF
TRBV7-2	TRBJ1-4	CASSLNGILGEKLFF
TRBV3-1/TRBV3-2	TRBJ1-2	CASSLRGPRAYGYTF
TRBV5-1	TRBJ2-7	CASSPGGAWYF
TRBV6-6	TRBJ2-5	CASSYAASGGETQYF
TRBV7-2	TRBJ1-6	CASSLNRENSPLHF
TRBV19	TRBJ1-5	CASSSLAGQSNQPQHF